This T cell receptor beta chain derives from a study of control samples from healthy donors and cancer patients. Sequencing used immunoSEQ multiplex PCR; TCRdb keeps in-frame clones, though not all of them. The sample yields about 69,000 clones, approximately 84% seen once. Trimming left V 6 bases short and J 0 bases short, with 13 bases between. Germline assignment: CDR1 KGHDR and CDR2 SFDVKD. CDR3 length: 16 amino acids. This TCR was sampled from a woman aged 45 to 65 with lung cancer. Input material: PBMCs. The gene calls are TRBV24-1 and TRBJ2-2; maybe TRBD1 (6 bases). The chain's CDR3 is CATSFGQGPNTGELFF. In DNA, the CDR3 is TGTGCCACCAGTTTCGGGCAGGGGCCGAACACCGGGGAGCTGTTTTTT.